This T cell receptor (beta chain) was profiled in a study of T cell repertoires in cytomegalovirus infection. Background on the study: Public TCR beta signatures provided an indication of both CMV infection and a matching HLA type.

General study points: Using cumulative public TCR beta family frequency, the authors identified those who carried CMV together with the relevant HLA. The ex vivo response was dominated by HLA-C-restricted CMV-specific TCR beta clonotypes.

The germline V gene encodes CDR1 MNHEY and CDR2 SVGAGI. With 5 bases removed from V and 7 bases from J, the gap between germline ends came to 15 bases. The CDR3 is 14 amino acids. TCRdb recomputed calls from the reads with MiXCR, one row per CDR3 protein. The sample carries around 490,000 distinct CDR3 sequences, more than 20% recorded once. A word on this clonotype: The antigen is not known.

This TCR came from a human donor in good health (CMV status not recorded). Some clones in this sample may be carry-over from other donors' samples. This chain connects TRBV6-5 to TRBJ2-1; TRBD2 might be the D (6 bases). Sequenced sample: PBMCs. CDR3 amino acids: CASSRRDRENEQFF. DNA for the CDR3: TGTGCCAGCAGTCGACGGGACCGGGAGAATGAGCAGTTCTTC.